Here is one T cell receptor beta chain with its context. Its antigen target is currently unknown. Base qualities were left out, and no much larger clone turns up one base away. The source of the sample is a study of cytomegalovirus exposure and HLA in healthy donors (dated by TCRdb to between 2016 and 2019). At the level of the whole study: An earlier analysis of approximately 640 of the donors reported about 290 Gb of sequence data and some 120 million unique TCR beta sequences from some 180 million T cells. An early release that covered about 600 HLA-typed donors contained approximately 300 gigabases of sequencing data and 85 million to 100 million unique TCR sequences. Among the roughly 380 genotyped donors, about 83% belonged to the genetic ancestry cluster associated with self-reported Caucasian donors. The study aimed to test whether signatures of past pathogen exposure could be identified by cataloging public T cell receptors. The study used immunosequencing to profile the T cell repertoires of 670 or so subjects and linked those repertoires to cytomegalovirus serostatus. Along with the roughly 710-subject first cohort, a separate validation cohort of over 90 different subjects was used. The study combined high-throughput TCR immunosequencing, statistical association of individual TCRs with disease status, and machine learning to predict cytomegalovirus infection status. To study patterns of TCR occurrence, a later analysis re-analyzed previously published TCR beta repertoires from around 660 donors and added high-resolution HLA genotyping. In the later analysis, no new phenotypic data were used to find candidate immune exposures; instead, reliance was placed on TCR beta sequences and their occurrence across donors. To decide whether each TCR beta V gene segment behaved as functional or pseudogenic, an earlier analysis of some 600 of the donors relied on high-throughput TCR beta sequencing. Alongside the repertoire data, information on donor age, sex, ethnicity and CMV serostatus was compiled. A later genetic analysis used genome-wide SNP genotypes for about 65% of the 666 donors, treating that subset as a discovery cohort. All discovery cohort repertoires had been generated on a single sequencing platform. HLA typing included class I and class II loci at four-digit resolution. Typing coverage varied by locus: about 620-630 donors for A, B, C, DRB1 and DQB1; approximately 520 for DQA1; more than 600 for DPA1; 450 to 480 for DPB1. About five DR-DQ haplotypes were treated as single units for association and clustering because of strong linkage in the cohort. On average, over 200,000 unique TCR beta nucleotide sequences were sequenced per donor among more than 350 genotyped donors of the cohort, with roughly 18% of those sequences being non-productive.

Library generation was performed with the immunoSEQ multiplex PCR assay. For the multiplex PCR, a mixture combining 60 forward primers for TCR Vbeta segments and 13 reverse primers for TCR Jbeta segments was used. The CDR3 region of rearranged TCR beta genes was amplified from genomic DNA by a multiplex PCR assay. The Illumina HiSeq System was used to sequence the amplified TCR beta libraries as 87-base-pair reads. The authors' analysis ran thus. A later analysis tallied around 82 million unique TCR beta chains across the 600 to 700 repertoires, and approximately 11 million of those chains were shared by two or more donors. To remove PCR and sequencing errors, raw reads were error-corrected and collapsed into unique sequences using a nearest-neighbor algorithm that merged closely related sequences. CDR3 sequences were aligned to IMGT reference sequences to assign V, D and J gene segments. Each retained sequence needed at least a six-nucleotide match to both a V gene segment and a J gene segment. A rearrangement was called productive if the CDR3 had no stop codons and remained in frame with V and J, and every other rearrangement was called non-productive. CDR3 was defined by IMGT convention, running from the second conserved V-encoded cysteine to the conserved J-encoded phenylalanine. The earlier analysis of about 620 of the donors excluded sequences that lacked an unambiguous match to a single V gene segment. An earlier analysis of just under 600 of the donors called V segments functional above 56.7% productive rearrangements and segregating when the between-donor standard deviation exceeded 5%. A statistical classification framework was built to diagnose cytomegalovirus status from the catalog of TCR beta chain sequences. V and J gene assignment, in a later analysis, came from comparing TCR nucleotide sequences with IMGT/GENE-DB human TR gene sequences. A later analysis assigned CDR3 sequences and most-parsimonious VDJ recombination scenarios with the TCRdist pipeline. In a later analysis, every TCR beta chain was defined by the combination of its CDR3 amino acid sequence and its V-gene family, and reads without a unique V-gene family were dropped. To address suspected cross-contamination and a sequencing artifact, a later analysis removed over 500 highly shared, low-generation-probability nucleotide sequences. A later analysis calculated a clonal expansion index for each public chain from normalized within-repertoire ranks of inferred template counts. In a later analysis, generation probabilities were computed using a VDJ recombination model fitted to out-of-frame rearrangements, and the results were checked against IGoR. Hypergeometric tests were used in a later analysis to score TCR-TCR, TCR-HLA and TCR-CMV co-occurrence, with a repertoire-size bias correction applied to the TCR pairs. A later analysis estimated false discovery rates by permuting HLA or CMV assignments 20 times. In a later analysis, co-occurring TCRs were grouped using DBSCAN, with TCRdist sequence similarity added in when clustering inside HLA-allele-positive subsets. Repertoires with fewer than 30,000 or more than 120,000 public chains were left out of co-occurrence clustering, as were about five repertoires with anomalous nucleotide sharing. TCRdb provides this immuneACCESS table in a form limited to in-frame rearrangements. Some clones are lacking; in checked studies, under half of them reflect an unresolved V gene, and why the rest are absent is not known. V, J and clone size derive from that table, while D and trimming were established from the DNA sequence. The sample yields under 200,000 clones; approximately 77% were counted once. The top ten clonotypes cover about 1.6% of the sample.

The research as a whole found: In vitro tests confirmed that three of the cytomegalovirus-associated TCR beta chains recognize cytomegalovirus antigens. A later analysis found that TCR association rates varied across HLA loci, with DRB1 alleles showing the most associated TCRs and HLA-C alleles the fewest. According to a later analysis, most CMV-associated TCR beta chains appeared to be HLA-restricted, and the HLA associations seemed to be driven largely by CMV exposure. The presence/absence analyses assumed that sequencing depth was roughly uniform across donors, and that assumption may not be true. Because the 87-base-pair reads could not distinguish some IMGT-functional V segments, including TRBV6-2 and TRBV6-3, those segments were excluded. Immune exposure information for the cohort was limited to CMV serostatus. The authors suggested that the approach could potentially be generalized to other disease states and immunological phenotypes. Several of the top co-occurrence clusters appeared to be linked to parvovirus B19, influenza, CMV and Epstein-Barr virus, according to a later analysis. In the study, 150 to 200 TCR beta chains were listed as associated with cytomegalovirus. A further reported finding was that TCR beta sequences accurately predicted the HLA-A and HLA-B alleles for most subjects in the first cohort. A group of highly shared sequence variants was considered likely to be a technical artifact of the sequencing pipeline. While some public TCRs were present in many individuals, most TCR sequences turned up only very rarely across donors. Cytomegalovirus status was reported to be diagnosed by the classifier with high specificity and sensitivity in both the original and validation cohorts. An earlier analysis of 587 of the donors showed that most TCR beta V segments appeared in productive rearrangements either about 87% or about 30% of the time, which broadly matched IMGT annotations. At a false discovery rate of 0.05, a later analysis linked 16,951 TCR beta sequences to specific HLA alleles. Because some donors lacked HLA typing at each locus, the association tests relied only on the typed subset. The cohort was sequenced for TCR beta chains only, and without alpha or paired-chain data the features that could be detected were limited. Compared with equally common non-associated chains, HLA-associated TCR beta chains in a later analysis were more clonally expanded and had lower generation probabilities. The earlier analysis of 450 to 700 of the donors excluded approximately 15 rarely observed V segments, including chromosome 9 orphons, because counts were too low. A later genetic analysis associated a missense DCLRE1C variant with V-gene and J-gene trimming of TCR beta chains, and an independent cohort replicated the association. Compared with the approximately 720-donor mean, donors in an Asian-associated ancestry cluster had fewer N-insertions in productive TCRs, according to a later genetic analysis. Strong co-occurrence of HLA alleles, especially DR and DQ, made assigning TCR associations to individual alleles difficult. Linkage disequilibrium might explain the correlated functional status among segregating V segments, but an unknown experimental factor could not be excluded.

Germline trimming amounts to 5 bases on V and 0 bases on J, with 9 as the count of junction bases outside the gene matches. CDR1 MRHNA and CDR2 SNTAGT were looked up in the germline V gene. From its cysteine to its phenylalanine, the CDR3 spans 17 amino acids. Only CDR3 DNA remains: 51 bases, in frame from the first base. The cohort was made up of roughly 670 healthy bone marrow donors. At the time of sampling, every cohort member was nominally healthy, though immune exposures that went unrecorded were likely present. The donor was CMV seronegative and belonged to the group of over 350 seronegative cohort members. Every donor gave a peripheral blood sample, and the peripheral blood mononuclear cells from that sample were used for TCR beta sequencing. Genomic DNA extraction from the blood cell samples was performed with the Qiagen DNeasy Blood Extraction Kit.

The receptor comes from a male donor in good health and CMV-seronegative. Sample: PBMCs. This receptor chain uses TRBV6-4 and TRBJ2-2; TRBD2 aligns with 7 central bases. The sequence in DNA is TGTGCCAGCAGTTTTATCCCAGCGGGAACGAACACCGGGGAGCTGTTTTTT. Translated, this gives CASSFIPAGTNTGELFF.